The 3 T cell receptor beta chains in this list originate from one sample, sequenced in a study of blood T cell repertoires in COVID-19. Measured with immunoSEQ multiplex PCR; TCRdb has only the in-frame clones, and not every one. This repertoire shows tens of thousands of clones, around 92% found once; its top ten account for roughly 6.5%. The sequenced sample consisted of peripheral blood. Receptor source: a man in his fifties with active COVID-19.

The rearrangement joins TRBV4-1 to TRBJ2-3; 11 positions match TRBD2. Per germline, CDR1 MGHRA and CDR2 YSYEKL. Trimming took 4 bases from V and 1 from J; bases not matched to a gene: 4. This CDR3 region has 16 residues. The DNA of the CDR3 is TGCGCCAGCAGCCGCCTACTAGCGGGGGGCACAGATACGCAGTATTTT. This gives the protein CASSRLLAGGTDTQYF.

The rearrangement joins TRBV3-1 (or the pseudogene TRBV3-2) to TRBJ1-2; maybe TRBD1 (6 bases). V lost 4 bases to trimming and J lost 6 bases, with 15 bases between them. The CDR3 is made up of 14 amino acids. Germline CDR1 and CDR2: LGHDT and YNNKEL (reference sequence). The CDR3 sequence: CASSPGTIPNGYTF. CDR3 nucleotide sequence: TGTGCCAGCAGCCCCGGGACAATCCCAAATGGCTACACCTTC.

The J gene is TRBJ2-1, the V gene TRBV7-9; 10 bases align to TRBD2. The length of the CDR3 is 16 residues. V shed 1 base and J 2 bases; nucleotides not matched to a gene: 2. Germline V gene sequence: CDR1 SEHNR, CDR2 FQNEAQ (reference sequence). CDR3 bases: TGTGCCAGCAGCTTAGGTAGCGGGGGGACCTACAATGAGCAGTTCTTC. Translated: CASSLGSGGTYNEQFF.